The 25 T cell receptor beta chains below all came from one sample that was sequenced in a study of shared clonotypes between healthy human individuals. Assay used: immunoSEQ multiplex PCR; TCRdb lists only in-frame clones, some missing. The repertoire includes 2,500,000 or so clones, around 94% of them detected once, and over 0.12% sits in the top ten. Sequencing was done on a sample of naive CD4+ T cells sorted from blood. Subset in this sample: CD45RA+ positively selected. These receptor sequences come from a man between 18 and 35 years old in good health.

The chain is built from TRBV5-5 and TRBJ1-1; D may be TRBD1 (5 bases). This CDR3 is built from 15 residues. Germline lookup yields CDR1 SGHKS and CDR2 YYEKEE (reference sequence). Trimming cost V 0 bases and J 0 bases, with 9 bases left between them. In DNA, the CDR3 is TGTGCCAGCAGCTTGGGTCCAGGGATGAACACTGAAGCTTTCTTT. Translation: CASSLGPGMNTEAFF.

This chain uses TRBV10-3 with TRBJ2-2; D gene ambiguous. The CDR3 runs to 14 residues. Germline V gene lookup returns CDR1 ENHRY and CDR2 SYGVKD. V lost 5 bases, J lost 0 bases, and 7 bases lay in between. This CDR3 is CAISTRSNTGELFF. The CDR3 DNA reads as TGTGCCATCAGTACCCGGTCGAACACCGGGGAGCTGTTTTTT.

This chain connects TRBV6-5 to TRBJ1-4; D not resolved. Germline loops: CDR1 MNHEY, CDR2 SVGAGI. Trimming cost V 4 bases and J 8 bases, with 8 bases left between them. The CDR3 contains 12 residues. CDR3 in DNA: TGTGCCAGCAGTTTGAACAGAGAAAAACTGTTTTTT. It codes for CASSLNREKLFF.

CDR3 residues: CASREVGINQPQHF. CDR3 nucleotides: TGTGCCAGCAGAGAGGTCGGAATCAATCAGCCCCAGCATTTT. The genes are TRBV6-1 and TRBJ1-5; no definite D call. Germline-derived CDR1 and CDR2 are MNHNS and SASEGT. Trimming removed 6 bases from V and 3 bases from J, with 12 bases in between. The CDR3 has 14 amino acids.

The chain employs TRBV27 and TRBJ2-1, with a tentative D call TRBD2 (5 bases). Germline CDR1 and CDR2: MNHEY and SMNVEV (reference sequence). Trimming cost V 8 bases and J 3 bases, with 17 bases left between them. CDR3 length: 15 residues. In DNA, the CDR3 is TGTGCCAGCCGCCGCCTGGACGGACTCTACAATGAGCAGTTCTTC. Its protein product is CASRRLDGLYNEQFF.

This sequence joins TRBV7-2 and TRBJ1-1, with 9 bases lining up with TRBD1. Germline trimming cut 5 bases from V and 3 bases from J; bases unmatched to any gene: 10. This CDR3 has 16 residues. The germline V gene has CDR1 SGHTA and CDR2 FQGNSA. Here the CDR3 reads CASSNPGQGVYTEAFF. CDR3 DNA: TGTGCCAGCAGCAATCCGGGACAGGGTGTGTACACTGAAGCTTTCTTT.

This chain uses TRBV2 with TRBJ2-5; 10 bases agree with TRBD2. J gave up 14 bases and V 2 bases, and 5 bases lay outside the gene matches. The germline V gene encodes CDR1 SNHLY and CDR2 FYNNEI. This CDR3 has 12 amino acids. CDR3 protein: CASSEPGLAVYF. The CDR3 DNA follows: TGTGCCAGCAGTGAACCCGGACTAGCGGTCTACTTC.

This chain uses TRBV5-4 with TRBJ1-2; 7 bases line up with TRBD1. This CDR3 spans 14 amino acids. Losses at the gene ends were 0 bases for V and 2 bases for J; bases not matched to a gene: 1. Germline V gene sequence: CDR1 SGHNT, CDR2 YYREEE (reference sequence). In DNA form, the CDR3 reads TGTGCCAGCAGCTTGGCGGGACAGAACTATGGCTACACCTTC. Translation gives CASSLAGQNYGYTF.

This chain uses TRBV19 with TRBJ2-1; 7 nucleotides align to TRBD1. The CDR3 is 15 residues long. V was pared by 4 bases and J by 4 bases, with 7 bases of the junction left unmatched. The germline CDR1 and CDR2 sequences are LNHDA and SQIVND (reference sequence). As DNA, the CDR3 is TGTGCCAGTAGTACCCCGGGACAGTTGTACAATGAGCAGTTCTTC. Its protein product is CASSTPGQLYNEQFF.

The chain links TRBV7-9 to TRBJ2-3, with 7 bases lining up with TRBD2. Germline-derived CDR1 and CDR2 are SEHNR and FQNEAQ (reference sequence). The trim removed 4 bases at V and 0 bases at J, leaving 7 bases unmatched. The CDR3 covers 16 residues. The DNA of the CDR3 is TGTGCCAGCAGCTCAGGGACTATCACTAGCACAGATACGCAGTATTTT. Translated, it gives CASSSGTITSTDTQYF.

V gene TRBV11-2 combines with J gene TRBJ2-5, with a weak D call TRBD2 (5 bases). The CDR3 is made up of 13 amino acids. V lost 1 base and J 7 bases, leaving 10 bases between the germline ends. The V gene's germline CDR1 is SGHAT and CDR2 FQNNGV. CDR3: CASSLALGGTQYF. CDR3 sequence (DNA): TGTGCCAGCAGCTTAGCCCTTGGAGGGACCCAGTACTTC.

The chain couples TRBV6-5 to TRBJ2-3; TRBD1 agrees at 7 bases. There are 15 residues in the CDR3. Germline lookup yields CDR1 MNHEY and CDR2 SVGAGI. Trimming took 4 bases from V and 3 from J; bases not matched to a gene: 7. This CDR3 reads CASSFRGGDTDTQYF. The CDR3 DNA follows: TGTGCCAGCAGTTTCCGAGGGGGCGATACAGATACGCAGTATTTT.

The chain employs TRBV7-9 and TRBJ2-5; D is ambiguous. The CDR3 is 14 residues long. Trimming removed 2 bases at V and 2 bases at J, with 9 bases between. Germline assignment: CDR1 SEHNR and CDR2 FQNEAQ (reference sequence). Written as DNA, the CDR3 is TGTGCCAGCAGCTTAACAGAAGTACAAGAGACCCAGTACTTC. This sequence encodes CASSLTEVQETQYF. Full variable domain (remainder filled in from reference TRBV7-9 and TRBJ2-5): DTGVSQNPRHKITKRGQNVTFRCDPISEHNRLYWYRQTLGQGPEFLTYFQNEAQLEKSRLLSDRFSAERPKGSFSTLEIQRTEQGDSAMYLCASSLTEVQETQYFGPGTRLLVL.

For this clone: Other nucleotide sequences in the sample specify the same CDR3. The CDR3 protein is CASSLGTEQFF. As DNA, the CDR3 is TGCGCCAGCAGCCTGGGGACTGAGCAGTTCTTC. V usage is TRBV5-1 and J usage is TRBJ2-1, with D possibly being TRBD1 or TRBD2 (5 bases each). This CDR3 is 11 amino acids long. V gave up 4 bases and J gave up 9 bases, with 8 bases separating them. CDR1 is SGHRS, CDR2 YFSETQ, per germline.

This chain connects TRBV1 to TRBJ2-5; whether TRBD2, the table's D call, matches the DNA was not checked. TRBV1 has pseudogene status. This CDR3 region has 16 residues. The CDR3 reads CTSSQEVCVVQETQYF. In DNA form, the CDR3 reads TGCACCAGCAGCCAAGAGGTGTGCGTAGTTCAAGAGACCCAGTACTTC.

The rearrangement uses TRBV6-5 and TRBJ1-2; possible D gene TRBD1, 6 bases. Germline V gives CDR1 MNHEY, CDR2 SVGAGI. V was trimmed by 9 bases and J by 4 bases, leaving 21 bases between them. The CDR3 has 15 residues. The CDR3 DNA follows: TGTGCCAGTTCCAAACAACGGGGGCTGGGCTATGGCTACACCTTC. This codes for CASSKQRGLGYGYTF.

With respect to this clone: This specimen includes other DNA sequences encoding the same CDR3. J is TRBJ1-1 and V is TRBV30; 10 bases are shared with TRBD1. The ends lost 3 bases at V and 3 bases at J; junction bases unmatched: 1. In germline, CDR1 is GTSNPN, CDR2 SVGIG (reference sequence). The CDR3 runs to 13 residues. CDR3 DNA: TGTGCCTGGAGGGACAGGGGGGACACTGAAGCTTTCTTT. Its translation is CAWRDRGDTEAFF.

The chain recombines TRBV19 with TRBJ1-3; D ambiguous. This CDR3 is 16 amino acids long. V was shortened by 3 bases and J by 2 bases, with 14 bases between the two germline ends. Germline assignment: CDR1 LNHDA and CDR2 SQIVND (reference sequence). CDR3 sequence: CASSISLEPAGNTIYF. DNA of the CDR3: TGTGCCAGTAGTATCTCACTGGAGCCTGCTGGAAACACCATATATTTT.

The chain's CDR3 is CASSPQAGVSTGELFF. In nucleotides, the CDR3 is TGTGCCAGCTCACCTCAAGCGGGAGTAAGCACCGGGGAGCTGTTTTTT. The chain carries TRBV18 and TRBJ2-2, with TRBD2 identical over 8 bases. The germline CDR1 and CDR2 sequences are KGHSH and LQKENI. Trimming cost V 3 bases and J 4 bases; bases outside gene matches: 7. The CDR3 totals 16 residues. The variable domain in full, completed from reference TRBV18 and TRBJ2-2, reads NAGVMQNPRHLVRRRGQEARLRCSPMKGHSHVYWYRQLPEEGLKFMVYLQKENIIDESGMPKERFSAEFPKEGPSILRIQQVVRGDSAAYFCASSPQAGVSTGELFFGEGSRLTVL.

Notes on this clone: At the DNA level, this CDR3 is encoded by other sequences in the same sample as well. The chain couples TRBV7-2 to TRBJ2-7, with no clear D. The CDR3 spans 11 residues. The germline gives CDR1 SGHTA, CDR2 FQGNSA. Between the trimmed V and J ends, which lost 3 bases and 4 bases, there was a span of 4 bases. Here the CDR3 DNA reads TGTGCCAGCAGCTTCCGATACGAGCAGTACTTC. As protein: CASSFRYEQYF. Full variable domain (missing parts from reference TRBV7-2 and TRBJ2-7): GAGVSQSPSNKVTEKGKDVELRCDPISGHTALYWYRQSLGQGLEFLIYFQGNSAPDKSGLPSDRFSAERTGGSVSTLTIQRTQQEDSAVYLCASSFRYEQYFGPGTRLTVT.

The rearrangement uses TRBV7-8 and TRBJ1-6; 7 positions agree with TRBD1. After removal of 1 base from V and 8 bases from J, the junction contained 5 bases not matched to a gene. Germline V CDR1 and CDR2: SGHVS, FQNEAQ. CDR3 size: 15 residues. CDR3 bases: TGTGCCAGCAGCTTAGGAGGGACAGCGTATTCACCCCTCCACTTT. This encodes CASSLGGTAYSPLHF.

V and J are TRBV6-1 and TRBJ2-1, with unresolved D. Trimming shortened V by 5 bases and J by 7 bases, and 12 bases separated the two germline ends. The germline gives CDR1 MNHNS, CDR2 SASEGT. CDR3 length equals 13 residues. CDR3 sequence: CASSHETGNEQFF. The CDR3 DNA is TGTGCCAGCAGTCACGAAACCGGGAATGAGCAGTTCTTC.

This chain joins TRBV6-4 and TRBJ1-1; D gene ambiguous. The germline V gene encodes CDR1 MRHNA and CDR2 SNTAGT. The CDR3 covers 13 residues. V was pared by 0 bases and J by 5 bases, with 7 bases between. In DNA form, the CDR3 reads TGTGCCAGCAGTGACTCGAAAAGGACTGAAGCTTTCTTT. Translated, it gives CASSDSKRTEAFF.

V gene TRBV2 combines with J gene TRBJ1-1; tentative D call: TRBD1 (5 bases). Trimming cost V 6 bases and J 4 bases, with 12 bases left between them. This CDR3 is 13 amino acids long. Germline V gene data show CDR1 as SNHLY and CDR2 as FYNNEI. The CDR3 loop reads CASRAGVSTEAFF. The CDR3 DNA reads TGTGCCAGCAGAGCGGGGGTAAGCACTGAAGCTTTCTTT.

This chain connects TRBV7-9 to TRBJ2-3; 10 bases are a match to TRBD2. The V gene end was trimmed by 1 base and the J gene end by 5 bases; junction bases not matched to a gene: 6. The CDR3 totals 16 residues. CDR1 and CDR2 from the germline V gene are SEHNR and FQNEAQ (reference sequence). The CDR3 DNA reads as TGTGCCAGCAGCTTAGTCGCGGGACTAGCGAGAGATACGCAGTATTTT. This encodes CASSLVAGLARDTQYF.